Reported below is one T cell receptor (beta chain). This record comes from a study of patients and donors after allogeneic stem cell transplantation. This CDR3 contains 15 residues. The V gene lost 2 bases and the J gene lost 8 bases, with 19 bases spanning the gap. The germline V gene encodes CDR1 SGDLS and CDR2 YYNGEE. One entry per CDR3 protein, called by TCRdb with MiXCR from the RT-PCR reads. The table includes about 200,000 distinct CDR3 sequences, about 38% detected once. The gene calls are TRBV9 and TRBJ1-2; the D gene is possibly TRBD1 (5 bases). The source is a human donor who was either an allogeneic HSCT recipient or a stem cell or donor lymphocyte infusion donor (not recorded which). It is not recorded whose cells these are; they may come from a transplant donor. Sequenced sample: blood, either unsorted or a sorted T cell fraction (not recorded which). The CDR3 is CASSVNPGRQRGYTF. As DNA, the CDR3 is TGTGCCAGCAGCGTGAACCCGGGACGGCAAAGGGGCTACACCTTC.